This TCR beta chain was documented in a study of identical twins. Via MiXCR, TCRdb re-called the 5' RACE reads, giving one row per CDR3 protein. The sample includes 400,000 to 500,000 distinct CDR3 sequences, around 15% of them seen just once. Per the germline V gene, CDR1 is WSHSY and CDR2 is SAAADI. V was pared by 11 bases and J by 2 bases, with 10 bases of the junction left unmatched. The CDR3 covers 15 residues. This clonotype was counted a few times. This sample also belongs to another study, concerning yellow fever vaccine responses in identical twins.

The receptor comes from a woman between 18 and 29 years old in good health. Sequencing was done on a sample of CD4+ T cells sorted from blood. This chain connects TRBV10-2 to TRBJ2-2; 8 nucleotides align to TRBD2. The CDR3 here is CARGSGELNTGELFF. CDR3 bases: TGCGCCCGCGGTAGCGGGGAGTTAAACACCGGGGAGCTGTTTTTT.